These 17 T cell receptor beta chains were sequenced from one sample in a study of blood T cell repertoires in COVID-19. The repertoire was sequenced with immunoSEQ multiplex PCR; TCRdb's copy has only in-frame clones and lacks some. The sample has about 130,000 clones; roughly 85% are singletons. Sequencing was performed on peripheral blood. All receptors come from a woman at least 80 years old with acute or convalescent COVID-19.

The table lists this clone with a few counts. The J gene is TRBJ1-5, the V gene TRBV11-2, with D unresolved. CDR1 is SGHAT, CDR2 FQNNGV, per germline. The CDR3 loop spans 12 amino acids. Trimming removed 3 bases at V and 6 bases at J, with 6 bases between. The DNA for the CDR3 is TGTGCCAGCAGCTTTATCGGTCAGCCCCAGCATTTT. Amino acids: CASSFIGQPQHF.

This chain's CDR3 is CASSKGRAGYTF. The CDR3 region has the DNA TGTGCCAGCAGTAAGGGGAGGGCTGGCTACACCTTC. The V gene is TRBV28, the J gene TRBJ1-2; maybe TRBD1 (5 bases). V gave up 5 bases and J gave up 7 bases, with 11 bases separating them. Germline V gene sequence: CDR1 MDHEN, CDR2 SYDVKM. This CDR3 comprises 12 residues.

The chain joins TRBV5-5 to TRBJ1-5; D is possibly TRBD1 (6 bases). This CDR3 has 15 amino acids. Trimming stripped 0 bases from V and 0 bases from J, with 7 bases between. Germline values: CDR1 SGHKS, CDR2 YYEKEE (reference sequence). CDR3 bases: TGTGCCAGCAGCTTGGGGACAGCTAGCAATCAGCCCCAGCATTTT. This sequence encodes CASSLGTASNQPQHF.

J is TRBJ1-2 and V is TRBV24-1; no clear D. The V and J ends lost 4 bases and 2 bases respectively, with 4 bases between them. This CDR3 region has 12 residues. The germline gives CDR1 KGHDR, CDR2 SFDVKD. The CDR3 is CATSDRNYGYTF. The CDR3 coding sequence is TGTGCCACCAGTGACAGGAACTATGGCTACACCTTC.

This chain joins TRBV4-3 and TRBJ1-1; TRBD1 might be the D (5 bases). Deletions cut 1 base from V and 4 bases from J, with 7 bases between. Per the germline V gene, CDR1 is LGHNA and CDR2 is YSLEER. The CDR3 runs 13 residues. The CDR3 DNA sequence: TGCGCCAGCAGCCAAGCAGGGCGCACTGAAGCTTTCTTT. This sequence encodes CASSQAGRTEAFF.

Here the CDR3 DNA reads TGTGCCACCTGGGCGGGTTGGGGGGCCCAGCATTTT. It encodes CATWAGWGAQHF. The rearrangement uses TRBV2 and TRBJ1-5; D is perhaps TRBD1 (5 bases). The CDR3 consists of 12 residues. Germline CDR1 and CDR2: SNHLY and FYNNEI. Trimming took 10 bases from V and 11 from J, leaving 18 bases between them. Full variable domain (missing parts from reference TRBV2 and TRBJ1-5): EPEVTQTPSHQVTQMGQEVILRCVPISNHLYFYWYRQILGQKVEFLVSFYNNEISEKSEIFDDQFSVERPDGSNFTLKIRSTKLEDSAMYFCATWAGWGAQHFGDGTRLSIL.

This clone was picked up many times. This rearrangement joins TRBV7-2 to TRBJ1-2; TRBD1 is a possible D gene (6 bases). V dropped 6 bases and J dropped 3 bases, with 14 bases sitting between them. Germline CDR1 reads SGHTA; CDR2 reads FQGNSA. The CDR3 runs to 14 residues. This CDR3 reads CASRRDRRYYGYTF. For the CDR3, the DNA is TGTGCCAGCAGACGCGACAGGCGCTACTATGGCTACACCTTC.

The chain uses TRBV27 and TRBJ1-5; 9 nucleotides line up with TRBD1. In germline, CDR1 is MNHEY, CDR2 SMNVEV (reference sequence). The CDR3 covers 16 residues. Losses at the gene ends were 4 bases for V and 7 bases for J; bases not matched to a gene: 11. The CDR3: CASSSTNRGRGQPQHF. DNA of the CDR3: TGTGCCAGCAGTTCAACGAACAGGGGGCGAGGGCAGCCCCAGCATTTT.

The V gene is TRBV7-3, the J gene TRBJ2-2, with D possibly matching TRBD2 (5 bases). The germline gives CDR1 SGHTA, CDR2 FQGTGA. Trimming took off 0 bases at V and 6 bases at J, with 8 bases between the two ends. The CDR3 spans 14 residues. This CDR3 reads CASSLTRTAGELFF. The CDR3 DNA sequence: TGTGCCAGCAGCTTAACCCGGACTGCCGGGGAGCTGTTTTTT. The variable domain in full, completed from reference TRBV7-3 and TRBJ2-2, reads GAGVSQTPSNKVTEKGKYVELRCDPISGHTALYWYRQSLGQGPEFLIYFQGTGAADDSGLPNDRFFAVRPEGSVSTLKIQRTERGDSAVYLCASSLTRTAGELFFGEGSRLTVL.

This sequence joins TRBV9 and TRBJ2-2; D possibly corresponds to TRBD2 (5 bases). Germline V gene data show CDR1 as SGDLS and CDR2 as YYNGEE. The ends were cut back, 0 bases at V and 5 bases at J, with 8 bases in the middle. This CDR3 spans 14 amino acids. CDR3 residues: CASSVGPGTGELFF. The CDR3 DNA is TGTGCCAGCAGCGTAGGGCCGGGAACCGGGGAGCTGTTTTTT. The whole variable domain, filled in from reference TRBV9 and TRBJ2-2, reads DSGVTQTPKHLITATGQRVTLRCSPRSGDLSVYWYQQSLDQGLQFLIQYYNGEERAKGNILERFSAQQFPDLHSELNLSSLELGDSALYFCASSVGPGTGELFFGEGSRLTVL.

The CDR3 spells CASSASGTGQQPQHF. CDR3 DNA: TGTGCCAGCAGCGCGTCTGGGACAGGGCAACAGCCCCAGCATTTT. This sequence joins TRBV9 and TRBJ1-5; the match to TRBD1 covers 9 bases. Trimming at V came to 3 bases and at J to 7 bases, leaving 8 bases not matched to a gene. The CDR3 runs 15 residues. CDR1 and CDR2 (germline): SGDLS, YYNGEE.

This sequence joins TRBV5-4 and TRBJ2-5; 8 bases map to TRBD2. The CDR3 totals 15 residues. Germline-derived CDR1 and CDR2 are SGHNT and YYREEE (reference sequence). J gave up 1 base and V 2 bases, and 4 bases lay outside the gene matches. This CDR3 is CASSLLLAAQETQYF. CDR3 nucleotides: TGTGCCAGCAGCTTATTACTAGCGGCCCAAGAGACCCAGTACTTC.

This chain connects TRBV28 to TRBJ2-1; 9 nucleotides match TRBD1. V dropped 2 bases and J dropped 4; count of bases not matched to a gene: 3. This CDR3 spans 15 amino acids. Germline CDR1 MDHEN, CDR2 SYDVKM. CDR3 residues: CASSLGQGRYNEQFF. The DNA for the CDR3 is TGTGCCAGCAGTTTAGGACAGGGGCGATACAATGAGCAGTTCTTC.

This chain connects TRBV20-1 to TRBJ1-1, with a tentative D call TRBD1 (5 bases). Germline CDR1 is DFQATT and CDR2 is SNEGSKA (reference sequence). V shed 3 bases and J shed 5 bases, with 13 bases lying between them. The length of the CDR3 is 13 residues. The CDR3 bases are TGCAGTGCTAGTATAAGTGGGGGGACTGAAGCTTTCTTT. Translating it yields CSASISGGTEAFF.

In nucleotides, the CDR3 is TGTGCCAGCTCACCAGGGGCGGCTGAAGCTTTCTTT. Encoded protein: CASSPGAAEAFF. This sequence joins TRBV18 and TRBJ1-1; maybe TRBD1 (5 bases). The CDR3 totals 12 residues. Germline V gives CDR1 KGHSH, CDR2 LQKENI. The ends were cut back, 2 bases at V and 6 bases at J, with 7 bases in the middle.

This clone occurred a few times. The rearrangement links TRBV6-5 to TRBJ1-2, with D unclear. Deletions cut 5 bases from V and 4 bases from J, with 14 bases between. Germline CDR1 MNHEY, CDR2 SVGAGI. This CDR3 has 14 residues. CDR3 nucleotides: TGTGCCAGCAGTCCTGGCTTTACACCCTATGGCTACACCTTC. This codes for CASSPGFTPYGYTF.

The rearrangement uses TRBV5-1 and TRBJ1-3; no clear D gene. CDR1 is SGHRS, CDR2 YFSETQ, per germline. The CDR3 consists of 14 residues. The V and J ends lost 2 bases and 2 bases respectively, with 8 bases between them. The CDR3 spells CASSFGSPGNTIYF. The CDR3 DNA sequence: TGCGCCAGCAGCTTCGGGAGCCCTGGAAACACCATATATTTT. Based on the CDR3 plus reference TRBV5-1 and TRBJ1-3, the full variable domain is KAGVTQTPRYLIKTRGQQVTLSCSPISGHRSVSWYQQTPGQGLQFLFEYFSETQRNKGNFPGRFSGRQFSNSRSEMNVSTLELGDSALYLCASSFGSPGNTIYFGEGSWLTVV.